This T cell receptor (beta chain) was identified during a study of control samples from healthy donors and cancer patients. Sequencing used immunoSEQ multiplex PCR; TCRdb keeps in-frame clones, though not all of them. Of about 170,000 clones listed, 91% were seen once; the top ten hold over 1.2%. This CDR3 contains 12 residues. Trimming left V 2 bases short and J 1 base short, with 2 bases between. Per the germline V gene, CDR1 is KGHDR and CDR2 is SFDVKD. Points on this clone: Additional DNA sequences in this sample encode the identical CDR3.

This TCR derives from a woman aged 25 to 39 in good health. The chain couples TRBV24-1 to TRBJ2-7; no reliable D call. Input material: blood. For the CDR3, the DNA is TGTGCCACCAGTGATTCTTCCTACGAGCAGTACTTC. It is translated as CATSDSSYEQYF.